These T cell receptor beta chains were read from a single sample in a study of Ad26.COV2.S vaccination and SARS-CoV-2 variants. The method was immunoSEQ multiplex PCR; TCRdb's version includes in-frame clones alone and lacks a portion of them. The data contain around 86,000 clones, approximately 86% of them singletons. Sequencing used peripheral blood, obtained after recovery from COVID-19. Receptors were obtained from a human donor who had recovered from COVID-19. The CDR3 runs from the conserved cysteine through the conserved F or W. Each record gives: D gene, clone size, V gene, J gene, CDR3 protein, CDR3 DNA. D genes are given only for firm matches. Size tells how often a clone was seen (once, few, many) or the class of an expanded clone, and some rows leave it out.

TRBD1	once	TRBV5-4	TRBJ1-1	CASSLGQGRTEAFF	TGTGCCAGCAGCTTAGGACAGGGAAGAACTGAAGCTTTCTTT
-	-	TRBV3-1/TRBV3-2	TRBJ2-2	CASSQVLGRGTGELFF	TGTGCCAGCAGCCAAGTCCTGGGGCGCGGCACCGGGGAGCTGTTTTTT
-	-	TRBV28	TRBJ1-1	CASSLLTGSNTEAFF	TGTGCCAGCAGTTTATTGACAGGATCGAACACTGAAGCTTTCTTT
TRBD1	-	TRBV15	TRBJ2-3	CATSVQQGFADTQYF	TGTGCCACCAGCGTCCAACAGGGGTTCGCAGATACGCAGTATTTT
-	-	TRBV2	TRBJ1-2	CASTNSLRGGGYTF	TGTGCCAGCACCAACTCGTTGAGGGGGGGCGGCTACACCTTC
TRBD1	few	TRBV15	TRBJ2-4	CATSRDRAGGARNIQYF	TGTGCCACCAGCAGAGATCGGGCAGGGGGCGCGAGAAACATTCAGTACTTC
-	-	TRBV12-5	TRBJ2-1	CASGLSSGLDSYNEQFF	TGTGCTAGTGGTTTGTCAAGCGGGCTAGACTCCTACAATGAGCAGTTCTTC
-	-	TRBV19	TRBJ1-6	CASSDGLSGSPLHF	TGTGCCAGTAGTGACGGACTATCAGGTTCACCCCTCCACTTT
-	-	TRBV21-1	TRBJ2-7	CASSKKDLGWDLAYEQYF	TGTGCCAGCAGCAAAAAGGATTTAGGGTGGGACTTAGCCTACGAGCAGTACTTC
-	-	TRBV7-9	TRBJ1-2	CASSPRVLRYTF	TGTGCCAGCAGCCCACGGGTCCTACGCTACACCTTC
-	-	TRBV12-3/TRBV12-4	TRBJ1-2	CASSYGTNYGYTF	TGTGCCAGCAGTTACGGGACCAACTATGGCTACACCTTC
TRBD1	-	TRBV6-5	TRBJ1-2	CASSYYVDRGNYGYTF	TGTGCCAGCAGTTACTACGTAGACAGGGGGAATTATGGCTACACCTTC
-	-	TRBV6-2/TRBV6-3	TRBJ1-1	CASSETGGNTEAFF	TGTGCCAGCAGCGAGACCGGGGGAAACACTGAAGCTTTCTTT
-	-	TRBV7-9	TRBJ2-1	CASSLAGPAEQFF	TGTGCCAGCAGCTTAGCAGGGCCCGCTGAGCAGTTCTTC
-	-	TRBV9	TRBJ1-3	CASSDRGGSGNTIYF	TGTGCCAGCAGCGATAGGGGGGGTTCTGGAAACACCATATATTTT
-	-	TRBV28	TRBJ2-7	CASSLPGDKTDEQYF	TGTGCCAGCAGTTTACCCGGCGATAAAACCGACGAGCAGTACTTC
TRBD1	-	TRBV28	TRBJ1-1	CASSLYRGRATEAFF	TGTGCCAGCAGTTTATACAGGGGGCGAGCAACTGAAGCTTTCTTT
TRBD1	-	TRBV28	TRBJ2-1	CASSGYQGEEQFF	TGTGCCAGCAGTGGCTACCAGGGGGAGGAGCAGTTCTTC
TRBD2	once	TRBV3-1/TRBV3-2	TRBJ2-1	CASSSPGLAYNEQFF	TGTGCCAGCAGCTCACCGGGACTAGCCTACAATGAGCAGTTCTTC
-	-	TRBV12-3/TRBV12-4	TRBJ1-2	CASSLGQGRHTF	TGTGCCAGCAGTTTAGGGCAGGGCCGGCACACCTTC
TRBD1	-	TRBV15	TRBJ1-2	CATEHRGHYYGYTF	TGTGCCACCGAACACAGGGGGCACTACTATGGCTACACCTTC
TRBD1	-	TRBV7-2	TRBJ2-2	CASSLGQGGTGELFF	TGTGCCAGCAGCTTAGGACAGGGTGGGACCGGGGAGCTGTTTTTT
-	-	TRBV7-8	TRBJ2-7	CASSLQYEQYF	TGTGCCAGCAGCTTGCAATACGAGCAGTACTTC
-	few	TRBV27	TRBJ1-5	CASSLGRNQPQHF	TGTGCCAGCAGTTTGGGCAGGAATCAGCCCCAGCATTTT
TRBD2	-	TRBV27	TRBJ2-7	CATGTSGPYEQYF	TGTGCCACCGGGACTAGCGGACCGTACGAGCAGTACTTC
-	-	TRBV12-5	TRBJ2-1	CASGLGEFDPTYNEQFF	TGTGCTAGTGGTTTGGGGGAGTTCGACCCTACCTACAATGAGCAGTTCTTC
TRBD1	few	TRBV18	TRBJ1-1	CASSPRGGTGAMNTEAFF	TGTGCCAGCTCACCTCGGGGAGGGACAGGGGCCATGAACACTGAAGCTTTCTTT
-	once	TRBV28	TRBJ1-2	CASRDFRGTNYGYTF	TGTGCCAGCAGAGATTTCCGGGGCACTAACTATGGCTACACCTTC
TRBD1	once	TRBV27	TRBJ2-1	CASSIQGMTYNEQFF	TGTGCCAGCAGTATACAGGGGATGACCTACAATGAGCAGTTCTTC
TRBD1	-	TRBV6-5	TRBJ2-2	CASSYFGQGEAGELFF	TGTGCCAGCAGTTACTTCGGACAGGGAGAGGCCGGGGAGCTGTTTTTT
-	-	TRBV6-2/TRBV6-3	TRBJ2-1	CASSYNRDVIFF	TGTGCCAGCAGTTATAATCGGGACGTCATCTTCTTC
-	-	TRBV6-5	TRBJ2-7	CASEKGETYEQYF	TGTGCCAGCGAGAAAGGGGAAACCTACGAGCAGTACTTC
-	few	TRBV5-1	TRBJ1-1	CASSLTGLHTEAFF	TGCGCCAGCAGCCTAACAGGACTGCACACTGAAGCTTTCTTT